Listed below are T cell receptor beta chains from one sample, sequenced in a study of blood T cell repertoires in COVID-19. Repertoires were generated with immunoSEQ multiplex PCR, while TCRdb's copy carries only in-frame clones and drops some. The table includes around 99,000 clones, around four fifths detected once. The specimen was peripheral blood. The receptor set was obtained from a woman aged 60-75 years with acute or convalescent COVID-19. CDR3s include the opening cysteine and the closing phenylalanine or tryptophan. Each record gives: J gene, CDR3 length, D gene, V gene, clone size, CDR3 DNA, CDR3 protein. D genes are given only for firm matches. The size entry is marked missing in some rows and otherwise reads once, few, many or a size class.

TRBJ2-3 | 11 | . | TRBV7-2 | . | TGTGCCAGCAGCCACAGAGATACGCAGTATTTT | CASSHRDTQYF
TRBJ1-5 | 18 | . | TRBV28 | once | TGTGCCAGCAGTCCTATCTGGGGCGTTGGACGGCCTAATCAGCCCCAGCATTTT | CASSPIWGVGRPNQPQHF
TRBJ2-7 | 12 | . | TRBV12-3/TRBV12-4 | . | TGTGCCAGCAAAGGGGCAACCTACGAGCAGTACTTC | CASKGATYEQYF
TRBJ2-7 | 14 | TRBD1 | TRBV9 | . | TGTGCCAGCAGCCCCGAGGGACAGATCTACGAGCAGTACTTC | CASSPEGQIYEQYF
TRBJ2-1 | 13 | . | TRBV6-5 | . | TGTGCCAGCAGCCCCCAGGGGTTCAATGAGCAGTTCTTC | CASSPQGFNEQFF
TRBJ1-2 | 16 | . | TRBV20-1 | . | TGCAGTGCTAGTCCACTGAGGGGAGGGGGGTACTATGGCTACACCTTC | CSASPLRGGGYYGYTF
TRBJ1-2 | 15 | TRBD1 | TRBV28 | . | TGTGCCAGCAGTTTTCCGACAGGGGCGAACTATGGCTACACCTTC | CASSFPTGANYGYTF
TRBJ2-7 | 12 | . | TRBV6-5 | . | TGTGCCAGCGCCGAGGGCCCTCTCGAGCAGTACTTC | CASAEGPLEQYF
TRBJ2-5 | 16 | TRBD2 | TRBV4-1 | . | TGCGCCAGCAGCCGTTTAGCGGGGGGGGAGTCTGAGACCCAGTACTTC | CASSRLAGGESETQYF
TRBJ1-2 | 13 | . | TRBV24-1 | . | TGTGCCACCAGTGGACCGGGGAACTATGGCTACACCTTC | CATSGPGNYGYTF
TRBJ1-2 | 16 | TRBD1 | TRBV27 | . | TGTGCCAGCAGACCGGACAGGGTCCAAAGGGGCTATGGCTACACCTTC | CASRPDRVQRGYGYTF
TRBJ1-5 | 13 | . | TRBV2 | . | TGTGCCAGCAGGACGTGGGAGGATCAGCCCCAGCATTTT | CASRTWEDQPQHF
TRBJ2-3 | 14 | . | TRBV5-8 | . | TGTGCCAGCAGCTTGCGGGTCCTTGGGGATACGCAGTATTTT | CASSLRVLGDTQYF
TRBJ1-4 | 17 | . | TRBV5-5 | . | TGTGCCAGCAGCTTTTCGGAACCCTCAGGGTTTAGCGAAAAACTGTTTTTT | CASSFSEPSGFSEKLFF
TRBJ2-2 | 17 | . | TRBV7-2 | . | TGTGCCAGCAGCGTAAAGCTGGGGGCGCGAAACACCGGGGAGCTGTTTTTT | CASSVKLGARNTGELFF
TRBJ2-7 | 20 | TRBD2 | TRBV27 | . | TGTGCCAGCAGTTTCTATACTTCGGCTAGCGGGAGTTCCCGGGTCCACGAGCAGTACTTC | CASSFYTSASGSSRVHEQYF
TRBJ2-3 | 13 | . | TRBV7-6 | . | TGTGCCAGCAGCCCCCGCAGGGGTGATACGCAGTATTTT | CASSPRRGDTQYF
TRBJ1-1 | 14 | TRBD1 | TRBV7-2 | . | TGTGCCAGCAGCCCCCCGGGACAGGGTGCTGAAGCTTTCTTT | CASSPPGQGAEAFF
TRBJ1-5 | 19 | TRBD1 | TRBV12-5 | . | TGTGCTAGTGGTTTGAGCACAGGGGCGTTGTGGTACGGCAATCAGCCCCAGCATTTT | CASGLSTGALWYGNQPQHF
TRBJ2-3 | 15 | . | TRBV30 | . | TGTGCCTCAAGAGGGGGGGGGCGCGGAGTTGCTACGCAGTATTTT | CASRGGGRGVATQYF
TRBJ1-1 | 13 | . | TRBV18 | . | TGTGCCAGCTCACCAAGGGGTGACACTGAAGCTTTCTTT | CASSPRGDTEAFF
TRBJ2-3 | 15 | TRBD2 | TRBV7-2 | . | TGTGCCAGCAGCCCGGGCGCGGGGGGCACAGATACGCAGTATTTT | CASSPGAGGTDTQYF
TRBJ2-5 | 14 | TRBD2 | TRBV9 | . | TGTGCCAGCAGCGTAGCGCCCGGGAGGGAGACCCAGTACTTC | CASSVAPGRETQYF
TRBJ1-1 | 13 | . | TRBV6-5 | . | TGTGCCAGCAGAAAACAGGCCAACACTGAAGCTTTCTTT | CASRKQANTEAFF
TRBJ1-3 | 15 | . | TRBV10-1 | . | TGCGCCAGCCAGGGGTTTTCGCAGAACAGGGCCACCATATATTTT | CASQGFSQNRATIYF
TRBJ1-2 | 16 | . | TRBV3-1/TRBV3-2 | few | TGTGCCAGCAGCCAAGAGGGGTGGCGGGGGGCCGCTGGCTACACCTTC | CASSQEGWRGAAGYTF
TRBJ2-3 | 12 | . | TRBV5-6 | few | TGTGCCAGCAGCTTCATCGCGGATACGCAGTATTTT | CASSFIADTQYF
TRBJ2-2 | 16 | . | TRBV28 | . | TGTGCCAGCACCCGCGTAGGAGGGATAAACACCGGGGAGCTGTTTTTT | CASTRVGGINTGELFF
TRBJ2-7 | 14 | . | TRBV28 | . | TGTGCCAGCAGTCCCCGACTTGGAACCTACGAGCAGTACTTC | CASSPRLGTYEQYF
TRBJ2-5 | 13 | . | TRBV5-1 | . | TGCGCCAGCAGCTTGGGACAGCAAGAGACCCAGTACTTC | CASSLGQQETQYF
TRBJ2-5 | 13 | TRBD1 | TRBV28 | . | TGTGCCAGCACGAGGGACAGACAAGAGACCCAGTACTTC | CASTRDRQETQYF
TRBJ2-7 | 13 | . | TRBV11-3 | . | TGTGCCAGCAGCTTATCGGAGGGTTACGAGCAGTACTTC | CASSLSEGYEQYF
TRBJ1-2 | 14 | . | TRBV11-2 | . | TGTGCCAGCAGCTTCGAAGGGGGAAACTATGGCTACACCTTC | CASSFEGGNYGYTF
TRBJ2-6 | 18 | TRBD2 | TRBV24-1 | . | TGTGCCACCAGTGCCGTGACTAGCGGGACCTCTGGGGCCAACGTCCTGACTTTC | CATSAVTSGTSGANVLTF
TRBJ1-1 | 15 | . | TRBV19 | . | TGTGCCAGTAGTATTGGCAGGGCGGCGAACACTGAAGCTTTCTTT | CASSIGRAANTEAFF
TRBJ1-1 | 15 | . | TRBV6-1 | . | TGTGCCAGCAGTGGACGACACCCCACTGACACTGAAGCTTTCTTT | CASSGRHPTDTEAFF
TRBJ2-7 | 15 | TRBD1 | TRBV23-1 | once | TGCGCCAGCGCCCCGGCGCGGGACAGGGGTCACGAGCAGTACTTC | CASAPARDRGHEQYF
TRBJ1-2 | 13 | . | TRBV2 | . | TGTGCCAGCAGGAGACAGGAATCTTATGGCTACACCTTC | CASRRQESYGYTF
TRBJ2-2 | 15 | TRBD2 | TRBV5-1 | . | TGCGCCAGCAGGGGACTAGCGGAGAACACCGGGGAGCTGTTTTTT | CASRGLAENTGELFF
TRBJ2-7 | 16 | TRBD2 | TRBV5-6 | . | TGTGCCAGCAGCTCTAGAGGGAGGGAGCCAACCTACGAGCAGTACTTC | CASSSRGREPTYEQYF
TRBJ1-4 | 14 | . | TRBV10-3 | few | TGTGCCATCAGTGAGAGGGGGGGCTTTGAAAAACTGTTTTTT | CAISERGGFEKLFF
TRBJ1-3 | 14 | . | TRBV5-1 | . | TGCGCCAGCAGCCCCAGTAACTCTGGAAACACCATATATTTT | CASSPSNSGNTIYF
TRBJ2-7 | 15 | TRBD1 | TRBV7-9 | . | TGTGCCAGCAGCTCAGCTGGGACAGGGGGCTACGAGCAGTACTTC | CASSSAGTGGYEQYF
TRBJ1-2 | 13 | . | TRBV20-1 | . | TGCAGTGCTAGTGGAACAGGGAACTATGGCTACACCTTC | CSASGTGNYGYTF
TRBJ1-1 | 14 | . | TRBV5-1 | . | TGCGCCAGCAGCCCCTGGCAGGGAAAAACTGAAGCTTTCTTT | CASSPWQGKTEAFF
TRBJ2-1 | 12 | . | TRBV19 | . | TGTGCCAGTAGTACCTACTACAATGAGCAGTTCTTC | CASSTYYNEQFF
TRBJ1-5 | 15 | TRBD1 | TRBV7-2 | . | TGTGCCAGCAGTCTTTGGGACAGCGGAAATCAGCCCCAGCATTTT | CASSLWDSGNQPQHF
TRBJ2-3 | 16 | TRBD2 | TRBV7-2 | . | TGTGCCAGCAGCCCTATGGGAGGGGCCGGGGGAGATACGCAGTATTTT | CASSPMGGAGGDTQYF
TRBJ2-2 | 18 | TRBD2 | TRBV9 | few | TGTGCCAGCAGCGTAGAGGTAGCGGGGGTCCTAAACACCGGGGAGCTGTTTTTT | CASSVEVAGVLNTGELFF
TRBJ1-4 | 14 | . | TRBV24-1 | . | TGTGCCACCAGTGCGGGGGGTAATAATGAAAAACTGTTTTTT | CATSAGGNNEKLFF
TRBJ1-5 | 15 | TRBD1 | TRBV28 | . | TGTGCCAGCAGTCCACCAGGGGGTTCCAATCAGCCCCAGCATTTT | CASSPPGGSNQPQHF
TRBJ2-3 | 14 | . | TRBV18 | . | TGTGCCAGCTCCTCGGGGAGGTCCACAGATACGCAGTATTTT | CASSSGRSTDTQYF
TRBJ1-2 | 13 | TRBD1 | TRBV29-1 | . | TGCAGCGTCCTTCGACAGGGGGTTCGTGGCTACACCTTC | CSVLRQGVRGYTF
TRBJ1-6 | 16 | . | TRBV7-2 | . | TGTGCCAGCAGCTTGGGGGGGCCCCGACGGGTTTCACCCCTCCACTTT | CASSLGGPRRVSPLHF
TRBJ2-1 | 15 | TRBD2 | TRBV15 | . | TGTGCCACCAGCAGGGCTAGCGGGAGAGACAATGAGCAGTTCTTC | CATSRASGRDNEQFF
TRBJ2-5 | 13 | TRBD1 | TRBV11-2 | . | TGTGCCAGCGTGGGACAGGTAGAGGCGGCCCAGTACTTC | CASVGQVEAAQYF
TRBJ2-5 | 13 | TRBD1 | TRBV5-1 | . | TGCGCCAGCAGCCTTCAGGGGGAAGAGACCCAGTACTTC | CASSLQGEETQYF
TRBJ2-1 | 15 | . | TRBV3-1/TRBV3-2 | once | TGTGCCAGCAGCCAAGGGGCCGGACCCAGGGGTGAGCAGTTCTTC | CASSQGAGPRGEQFF
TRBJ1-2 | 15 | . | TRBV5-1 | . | TGCGCCAGCAGCCGTACCCTGACAGGTCTCTATGGCTACACCTTC | CASSRTLTGLYGYTF